The subject of this entry is one T cell receptor (beta chain). Its matching antigen is unknown. cDNA synthesis used the whole RNA isolate, giving expressed TCRB sequences. Libraries were prepared by immunoSEQ multiplex PCR; TCRdb keeps only in-frame clonotypes and omits some of them. Of approximately 260,000 clones in the sample, around 20% were seen once. This sample was taken from a study of beta chain features in type 1 diabetes. Regarding the study as a whole: Here, the possible influence of HLA type (on TCRB rearrangement) remained unresolved. The study found moderately but significantly shorter TCRB CDR3s in all four CD4+ subsets of Type 1 diabetes patients.

Germline lookup yields CDR1 GTSNPN and CDR2 SVGIG (reference sequence). With 5 bases removed from V and 5 bases from J, the gap between germline ends came to 15 bases. The CDR3 has 14 residues. The TCR sequence derives from a woman aged 40 to 55 with type 1 diabetes. The sequenced sample was naive CD4+ T cells from blood. The gene calls are TRBV30 and TRBJ1-4, with a weak D call TRBD1 (5 bases). CDR3 loop: CAWGTSGSNEKLFF. CDR3 sequence (DNA): TGTGCCTGGGGAACGTCAGGGTCAAATGAAAAACTGTTTTTT.